This T cell receptor beta chain was profiled in a study of T cells after yellow fever vaccination. TCRdb recomputed calls from the 5' RACE reads with MiXCR, one row per CDR3 protein. Among about 340,000 distinct CDR3 sequences, approximately 3.9% were seen once, and the ten largest hold about 24%. This sample comprised PBMCs, obtained 5 days after the yellow fever booster vaccination. The source is a man in his late teens or twenties who received the YFV17D yellow fever vaccine.

The DNA of the CDR3 is TGTGCCAGCAGCTTTCGTTTTCGGGGGGTCAACACCGGGGAGCTGTTTTTT. It specifies CASSFRFRGVNTGELFF. The chain uses TRBV7-2 and TRBJ2-2; 7 nucleotides match TRBD2. The CDR3 runs to 17 residues. The germline gives CDR1 SGHTA, CDR2 FQGNSA. V was pared by 3 bases and J by 2 bases, with 9 bases of the junction left unmatched.